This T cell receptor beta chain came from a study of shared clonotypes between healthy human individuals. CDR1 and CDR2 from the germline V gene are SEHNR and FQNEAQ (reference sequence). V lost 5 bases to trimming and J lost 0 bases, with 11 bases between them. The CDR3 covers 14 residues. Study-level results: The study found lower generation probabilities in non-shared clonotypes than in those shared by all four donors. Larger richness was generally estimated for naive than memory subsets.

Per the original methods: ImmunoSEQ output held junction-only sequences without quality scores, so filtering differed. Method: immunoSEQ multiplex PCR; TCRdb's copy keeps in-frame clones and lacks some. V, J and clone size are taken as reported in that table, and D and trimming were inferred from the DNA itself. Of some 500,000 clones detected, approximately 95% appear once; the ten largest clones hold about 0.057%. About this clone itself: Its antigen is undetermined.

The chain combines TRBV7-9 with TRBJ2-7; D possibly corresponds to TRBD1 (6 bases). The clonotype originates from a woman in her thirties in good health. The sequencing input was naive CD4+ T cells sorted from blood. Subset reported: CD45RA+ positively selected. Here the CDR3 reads CASSQGRRSYEQYF. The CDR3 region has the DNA TGTGCCAGCAGCCAGGGGCGCCGCTCCTACGAGCAGTACTTC. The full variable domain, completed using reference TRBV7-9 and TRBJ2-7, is DTGVSQNPRHKITKRGQNVTFRCDPISEHNRLYWYRQTLGQGPEFLTYFQNEAQLEKSRLLSDRFSAERPKGSFSTLEIQRTEQGDSAMYLCASSQGRRSYEQYFGPGTRLTVT.